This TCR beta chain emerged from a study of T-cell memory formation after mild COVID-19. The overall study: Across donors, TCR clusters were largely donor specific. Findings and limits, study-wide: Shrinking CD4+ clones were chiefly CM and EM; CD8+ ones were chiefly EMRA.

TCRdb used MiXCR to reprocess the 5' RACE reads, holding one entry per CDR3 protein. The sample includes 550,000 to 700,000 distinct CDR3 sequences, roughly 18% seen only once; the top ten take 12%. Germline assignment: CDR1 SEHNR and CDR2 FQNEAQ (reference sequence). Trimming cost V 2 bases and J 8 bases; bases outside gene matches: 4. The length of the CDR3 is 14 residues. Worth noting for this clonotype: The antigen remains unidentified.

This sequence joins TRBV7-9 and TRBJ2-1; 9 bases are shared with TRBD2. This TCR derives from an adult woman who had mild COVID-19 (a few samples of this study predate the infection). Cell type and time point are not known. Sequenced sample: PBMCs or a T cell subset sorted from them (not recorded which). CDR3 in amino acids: CASSLSGTSHEQFF. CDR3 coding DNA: TGTGCCAGCAGCTTATCGGGGACTAGCCATGAGCAGTTCTTC.